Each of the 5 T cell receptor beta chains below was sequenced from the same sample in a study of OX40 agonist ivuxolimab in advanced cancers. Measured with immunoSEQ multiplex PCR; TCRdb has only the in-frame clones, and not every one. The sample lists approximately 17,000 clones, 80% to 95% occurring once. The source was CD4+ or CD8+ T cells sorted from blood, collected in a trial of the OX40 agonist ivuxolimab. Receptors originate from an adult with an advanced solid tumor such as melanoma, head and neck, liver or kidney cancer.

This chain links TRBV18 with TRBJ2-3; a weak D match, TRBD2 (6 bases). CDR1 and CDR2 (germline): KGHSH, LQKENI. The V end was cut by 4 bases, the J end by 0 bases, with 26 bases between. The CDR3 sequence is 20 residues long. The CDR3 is CASSLNRVAEGFSSTDTQYF. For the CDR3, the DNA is TGTGCCAGCTCACTGAACCGAGTAGCGGAGGGATTCTCTAGCACAGATACGCAGTATTTT.

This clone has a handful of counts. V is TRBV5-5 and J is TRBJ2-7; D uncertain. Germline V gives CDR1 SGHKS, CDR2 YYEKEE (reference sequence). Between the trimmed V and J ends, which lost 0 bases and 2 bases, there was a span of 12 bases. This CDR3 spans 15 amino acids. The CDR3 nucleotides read TGTGCCAGCAGCTTGGAGTGGCAGGCCACCTACGAGCAGTACTTC. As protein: CASSLEWQATYEQYF. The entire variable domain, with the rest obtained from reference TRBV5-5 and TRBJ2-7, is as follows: DAGVTQSPTHLIKTRGQQVTLRCSPISGHKSVSWYQQVLGQGPQFIFQYYEKEERGRGNFPDRFSARQFPNYSSELNVNALLLGDSALYLCASSLEWQATYEQYFGPGTRLTVT.

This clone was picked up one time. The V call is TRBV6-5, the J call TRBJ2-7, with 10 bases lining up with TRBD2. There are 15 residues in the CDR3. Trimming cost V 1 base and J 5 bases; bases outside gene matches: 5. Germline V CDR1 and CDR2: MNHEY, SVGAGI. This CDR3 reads CASSYLPTSGNEQYF. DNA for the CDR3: TGTGCCAGCAGTTACTTGCCAACTAGCGGGAACGAGCAGTACTTC.

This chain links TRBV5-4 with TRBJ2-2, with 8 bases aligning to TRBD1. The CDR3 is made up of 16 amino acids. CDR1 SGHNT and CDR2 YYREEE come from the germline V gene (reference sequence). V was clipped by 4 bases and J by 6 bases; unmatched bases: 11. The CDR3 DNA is TGTGCCAGCAGCACTGGGACAGGAATCCTTGCCGGGGAGCTGTTTTTT. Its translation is CASSTGTGILAGELFF. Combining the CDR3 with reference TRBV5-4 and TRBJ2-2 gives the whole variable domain ETGVTQSPTHLIKTRGQQVTLRCSSQSGHNTVSWYQQALGQGPQFIFQYYREEENGRGNFPPRFSGLQFPNYSSELNVNALELDDSALYLCASSTGTGILAGELFFGEGSRLTVL.

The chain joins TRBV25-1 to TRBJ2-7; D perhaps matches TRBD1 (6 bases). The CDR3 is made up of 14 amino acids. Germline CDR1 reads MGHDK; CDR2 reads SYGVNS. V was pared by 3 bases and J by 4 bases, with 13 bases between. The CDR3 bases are TGTGCCAGCAGTGAGGGGGCGAGCGGTTACGAGCAGTACTTC. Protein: CASSEGASGYEQYF.